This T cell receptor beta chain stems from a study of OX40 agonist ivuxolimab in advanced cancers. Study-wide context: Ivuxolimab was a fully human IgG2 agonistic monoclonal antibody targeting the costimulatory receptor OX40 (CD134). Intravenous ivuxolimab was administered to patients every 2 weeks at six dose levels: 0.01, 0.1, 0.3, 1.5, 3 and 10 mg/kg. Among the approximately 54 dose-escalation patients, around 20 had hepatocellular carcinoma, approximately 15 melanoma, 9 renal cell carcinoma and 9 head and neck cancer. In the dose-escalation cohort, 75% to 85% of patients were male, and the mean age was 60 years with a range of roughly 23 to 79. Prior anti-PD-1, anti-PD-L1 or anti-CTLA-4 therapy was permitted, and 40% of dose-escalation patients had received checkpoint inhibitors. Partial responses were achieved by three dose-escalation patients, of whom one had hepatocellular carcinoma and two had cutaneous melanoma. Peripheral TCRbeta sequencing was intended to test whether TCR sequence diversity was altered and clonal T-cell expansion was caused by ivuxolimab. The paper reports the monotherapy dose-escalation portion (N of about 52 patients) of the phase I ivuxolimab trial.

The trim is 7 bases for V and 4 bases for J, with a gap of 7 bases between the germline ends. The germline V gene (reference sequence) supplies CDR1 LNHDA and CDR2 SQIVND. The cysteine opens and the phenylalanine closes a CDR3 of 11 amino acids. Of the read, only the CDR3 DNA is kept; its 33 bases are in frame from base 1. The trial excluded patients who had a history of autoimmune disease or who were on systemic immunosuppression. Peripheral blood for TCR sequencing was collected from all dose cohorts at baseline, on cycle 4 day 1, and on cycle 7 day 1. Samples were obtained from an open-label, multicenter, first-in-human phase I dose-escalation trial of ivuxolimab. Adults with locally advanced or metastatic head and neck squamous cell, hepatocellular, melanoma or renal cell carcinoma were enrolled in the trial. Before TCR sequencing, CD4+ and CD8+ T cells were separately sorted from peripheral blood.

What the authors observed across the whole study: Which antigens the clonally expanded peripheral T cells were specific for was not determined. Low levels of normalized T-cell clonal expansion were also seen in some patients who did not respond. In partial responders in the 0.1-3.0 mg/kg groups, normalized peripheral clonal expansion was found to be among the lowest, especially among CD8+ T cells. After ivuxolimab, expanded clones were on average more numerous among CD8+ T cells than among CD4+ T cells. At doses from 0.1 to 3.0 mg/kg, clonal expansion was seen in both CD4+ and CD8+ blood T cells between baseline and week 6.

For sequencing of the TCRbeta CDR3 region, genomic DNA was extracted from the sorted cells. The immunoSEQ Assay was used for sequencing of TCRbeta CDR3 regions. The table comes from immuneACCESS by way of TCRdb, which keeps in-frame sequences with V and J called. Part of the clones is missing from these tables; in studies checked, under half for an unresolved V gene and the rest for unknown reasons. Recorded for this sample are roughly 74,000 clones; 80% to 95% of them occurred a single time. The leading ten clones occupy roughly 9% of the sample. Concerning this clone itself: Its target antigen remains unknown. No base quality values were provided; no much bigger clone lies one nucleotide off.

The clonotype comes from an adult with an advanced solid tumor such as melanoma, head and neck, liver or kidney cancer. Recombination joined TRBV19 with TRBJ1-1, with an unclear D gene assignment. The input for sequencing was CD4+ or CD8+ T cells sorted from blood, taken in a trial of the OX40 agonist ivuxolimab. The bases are TGTGCCAGTATGGGTGTCACTGAAGCTTTCTTT. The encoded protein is CASMGVTEAFF.